Below, 22 T cell receptor beta chains from the same sample are listed, as sequenced in a study of T cells in Graves' hyperthyroidism and ophthalmopathy. RNA transcripts were the template for amplifying TCR beta CDR3 regions. First-round RT-PCR of the TCR CDR3 relied on the HTBI primer set. Via MiXCR, TCRdb re-called the multiplex PCR reads, giving one row per CDR3 protein. This sample has 390,000 or so distinct CDR3 sequences, with under 15% found just once. Source material: blood. The receptors were sampled from a man aged 18 to 29 with Graves' ophthalmopathy.

This clonotype was counted ten times or more. This chain joins TRBV20-1 and TRBJ1-1; D gene ambiguous. Germline CDR1 reads DFQATT; CDR2 reads SNEGSKA (reference sequence). This CDR3 region has 12 residues. Trimming left V 5 bases short and J 3 bases short, with 10 bases between. In DNA form, the CDR3 reads TGCAGTGCTCGGAAGGGCGACACTGAAGCTTTCTTT. Protein sequence: CSARKGDTEAFF.

At least ten counts were recorded for this clonotype. This chain joins TRBV7-3 and TRBJ2-1; the match to TRBD2 covers 7 bases. Per germline, CDR1 SGHTA and CDR2 FQGTGA. V lost 4 bases, J lost 10 bases, and 7 bases stayed unmatched. The CDR3 is made up of 13 amino acids. In DNA form, the CDR3 reads TGTGCCAGCAGCTCCGAACCGGGACTAGAGCAGTTCTTC. Encoded protein: CASSSEPGLEQFF.

This clonotype has a count of ten or more. The J gene is TRBJ2-3, the V gene TRBV29-1; D uncertain. CDR1 is SQVTM and CDR2 is ANQGSEA in the germline V gene. The CDR3 loop spans 18 amino acids. With 0 bases removed from V and 1 base from J, the gap between germline ends came to 20 bases. CDR3 sequence (DNA): TGCAGCGTTGAAGATCTACCGACTTCTTGGTACCGCACAGATACGCAGTATTTT. Translation: CSVEDLPTSWYRTDTQYF.

This clonotype showed up many times. V gene TRBV3-1 combines with J gene TRBJ2-7; D may be TRBD1 or TRBD2 (5 bases each). Germline V gene lookup returns CDR1 LGHDT and CDR2 YNNKEL (reference sequence). Trimming removed 0 bases from V and 0 bases from J, with 12 bases in between. CDR3 size: 16 residues. The CDR3 sequence: CASSQDSPGTSYEQYF. The CDR3 region has the DNA TGTGCCAGCAGCCAAGATTCGCCAGGGACCTCCTACGAGCAGTACTTC.

This clonotype showed up many times. The rearrangement links TRBV6-1 to TRBJ2-5; D might be TRBD2 (6 bases). V lost 6 bases and J 2 bases, leaving 16 bases between the germline ends. The CDR3 has 15 amino acids. Germline V CDR1 and CDR2: MNHNS, SASEGT. The CDR3 region is CASRHSPGGQETQYF. CDR3 DNA sequence: TGTGCCAGCAGGCACTCACCCGGGGGTCAAGAGACCCAGTACTTC.

This clonotype was recorded many times. V gene TRBV6-1 combines with J gene TRBJ2-4; 8 nucleotides line up with TRBD1. The CDR3 is made up of 14 amino acids. Per the germline V gene, CDR1 is MNHNS and CDR2 is SASEGT. Losses at the gene ends were 5 bases for V and 8 bases for J; bases not matched to a gene: 8. The CDR3 DNA reads TGTGCCAGCAGTTCCCCGGCAGGGGGCTACATTCAGTACTTC. It specifies CASSSPAGGYIQYF.

This sequence joins TRBV11-2 and TRBJ2-1, with 14 nucleotides matching TRBD2. From germline, CDR1 is SGHAT and CDR2 FQNNGV. This CDR3 is 18 amino acids long. The V gene end was trimmed by 6 bases and the J gene end by 4 bases; junction bases not matched to a gene: 11. CDR3 loop: CASSLTGTSGSQYNEQFF. CDR3 coding DNA: TGTGCCAGCAGTCTTACCGGGACTAGCGGGAGCCAATACAATGAGCAGTTCTTC.

The chain joins TRBV5-5 to TRBJ1-2; D unclear. The V gene's germline CDR1 is SGHKS and CDR2 YYEKEE (reference sequence). This CDR3 has 15 residues. Between the trimmed V and J ends, which lost 0 bases and 1 base, there was a span of 10 bases. Here the CDR3 reads CASSLGQANNYGYTF. The CDR3 DNA is TGTGCCAGCAGCTTGGGTCAGGCTAATAACTATGGCTACACCTTC.

This chain connects TRBV4-1 to TRBJ1-2; 10 nucleotides agree with TRBD1. V dropped 4 bases and J dropped 11; count of bases not matched to a gene: 7. Germline loops: CDR1 MGHRA, CDR2 YSYEKL. CDR3 length: 13 amino acids. CDR3 residues: CASSLGTGEVYTF. CDR3 DNA: TGCGCCAGCAGCCTGGGGACAGGGGAAGTATACACCTTC.

This clonotype was seen at least ten times. This rearrangement joins TRBV3-1 to TRBJ1-1; D is ambiguous. The length of the CDR3 is 14 residues. Germline V gene data show CDR1 as LGHDT and CDR2 as YNNKEL (reference sequence). The V end lost 4 bases, the J end lost 1 base, and 10 bases lay between the germline ends. The CDR3 DNA is TGTGCCAGCAGCCCCTGGGCCTCGAACACTGAAGCTTTCTTT. Translation: CASSPWASNTEAFF.

This clonotype was found many times. The chain employs TRBV10-3 and TRBJ1-2, with TRBD1 matching over 9 bases. The ends lost 10 bases at V and 6 bases at J; junction bases unmatched: 6. This CDR3 has 12 amino acids. The germline gives CDR1 ENHRY, CDR2 SYGVKD. CDR3 in amino acids: CATATGGDGYTF. In DNA, the CDR3 is TGTGCCACTGCCACAGGGGGCGATGGCTACACCTTC.

This clonotype was detected ten times or more. The chain carries TRBV30 and TRBJ2-7; D might be TRBD2 (5 bases). CDR3 length: 13 residues. V lost 0 bases and J 2 bases, leaving 8 bases between the germline ends. Germline values: CDR1 GTSNPN, CDR2 SVGIG (reference sequence). The CDR3 is CAWSVPGAYEQYF. The CDR3 DNA follows: TGTGCCTGGAGTGTCCCCGGGGCCTACGAGCAGTACTTC. Using reference TRBV30 and TRBJ2-7 for the parts outside the CDR3, the full variable domain is SQTIHQWPATLVQPVGSPLSLECTVEGTSNPNLYWYRQAAGRGLQLLFYSVGIGQISSEVPQNLSASRPQDRQFILSSKKLLLSDSGFYLCAWSVPGAYEQYFGPGTRLTVT.

In this sample, this clonotype turned up many times. This chain joins TRBV28 and TRBJ2-5; either TRBD1 or TRBD2 may supply D (5 bases each). The germline V gene has CDR1 MDHEN and CDR2 SYDVKM. This CDR3 comprises 17 residues. V dropped 5 bases and J dropped 0 bases, with 19 bases sitting between them. The CDR3 nucleotides are TGTGCCAGCAGTCTCACCCCCGGGGCAGAGCACCAAGAGACCCAGTACTTC. The encoded protein is CASSLTPGAEHQETQYF.

The sample holds many counts of this clonotype. The genes are TRBV6-5 and TRBJ1-1, with D perhaps TRBD1 (6 bases). Looked up from germline, CDR1 is MNHEY and CDR2 is SVGAGI. Trimming removed 0 bases from V and 0 bases from J, with 8 bases in between. CDR3 length equals 15 residues. The DNA for the CDR3 is TGTGCCAGCAGTTACTCGGACAGTATGAACACTGAAGCTTTCTTT. It yields the protein CASSYSDSMNTEAFF.

Here the CDR3 DNA reads TGCGCCAGCAGTGGGGCCCCAACAGGGCTGAACACTGAAGCTTTCTTT. Its translation: CASSGAPTGLNTEAFF. The genes are TRBV10-1 and TRBJ1-1, with D possibly being TRBD1 (6 bases). With 4 bases removed from V and 0 bases from J, the gap between germline ends came to 15 bases. This CDR3 comprises 16 residues. Germline V gives CDR1 WNHNN, CDR2 SYGVQD (reference sequence).

This clonotype appeared a few times. This chain uses TRBV7-9 with TRBJ2-1; perhaps TRBD2 as D (5 bases). V lost 1 base and J 10 bases, leaving 14 bases between the germline ends. Germline V gene lookup returns CDR1 SEHNR and CDR2 FQNEAQ (reference sequence). CDR3 size: 14 residues. The CDR3 DNA follows: TGTGCCAGCAGCTTAGTCAGTTCGGGAAGAGAGCAGTTCTTC. Translated, it gives CASSLVSSGREQFF.

This clonotype was observed at least ten times. This rearrangement joins TRBV14 to TRBJ1-4; 9 nucleotides agree with TRBD1. Germline-derived CDR1 and CDR2 are SGHDN and FVKESK. Germline trimming cut 4 bases from V and 8 bases from J; bases unmatched to any gene: 8. This CDR3 contains 15 residues. The CDR3 sequence: CASSRRTGVREKLFF. The CDR3 DNA reads as TGTGCCAGCAGCCGAAGGACAGGGGTTCGGGAAAAACTGTTTTTT.

This clonotype showed up many times. V and J are TRBV7-9 and TRBJ2-7, with D possibly being TRBD2 (5 bases). V was pared by 5 bases and J by 0 bases, with 14 bases between. This CDR3 is 15 amino acids long. CDR1 and CDR2 from the germline V gene are SEHNR and FQNEAQ (reference sequence). DNA for the CDR3: TGTGCCAGCAGCCCCTTTTCCGGGGACTCCTACGAGCAGTACTTC. Translation: CASSPFSGDSYEQYF.

The table lists this clonotype with many counts. CDR3 nucleotides: TGTGCCAGTCAGGCGAGCGGCACAGATACGCAGTATTTT. This translates into CASQASGTDTQYF. V usage is TRBV3-1 and J usage is TRBJ2-3; D gene ambiguous. Per germline, CDR1 LGHDT and CDR2 YNNKEL (reference sequence). The CDR3 is made up of 13 amino acids. V shed 9 bases and J shed 1 base, with 11 bases lying between them.

This clonotype was counted ten times or more. This rearrangement joins TRBV6-1 to TRBJ2-5, with a possible D match to TRBD1 (8 bases). The V end was cut by 5 bases, the J end by 1 base, with 17 bases between. Germline V gene data show CDR1 as MNHNS and CDR2 as SASEGT. This CDR3 spans 16 amino acids. The CDR3 nucleotides are TGTGCCAGCAGTCGAACACAGGGGGGGATCCAAGAGACCCAGTACTTC. Translating it yields CASSRTQGGIQETQYF.

This chain uses TRBV19 with TRBJ1-1; D is undetermined. Per germline, CDR1 LNHDA and CDR2 SQIVND (reference sequence). The CDR3 covers 13 residues. The V gene lost 7 bases and the J gene lost 5 bases, with 14 bases spanning the gap. The CDR3 sequence is CASIPVGGTEAFF. CDR3 sequence (DNA): TGTGCCAGTATTCCCGTCGGTGGAACTGAAGCTTTCTTT. Together with reference TRBV19 and TRBJ1-1, the CDR3 gives the full variable domain: DGGITQSPKYLFRKEGQNVTLSCEQNLNHDAMYWYRQDPGQGLRLIYYSQIVNDFQKGDIAEGYSVSREKKESFPLTVTSAQKNPTAFYLCASIPVGGTEAFFGQGTRLTVV.

CDR3 bases: TGTGCCAGCAGCTCCCCTACCTTCACAGATACGCAGTATTTT. Translated, it gives CASSSPTFTDTQYF. The J gene is TRBJ2-3, the V gene TRBV5-4; D is undetermined. The ends were cut back, 3 bases at V and 2 bases at J, with 10 bases in the middle. Germline assignment: CDR1 SGHNT and CDR2 YYREEE (reference sequence). The CDR3 length is 14 residues.